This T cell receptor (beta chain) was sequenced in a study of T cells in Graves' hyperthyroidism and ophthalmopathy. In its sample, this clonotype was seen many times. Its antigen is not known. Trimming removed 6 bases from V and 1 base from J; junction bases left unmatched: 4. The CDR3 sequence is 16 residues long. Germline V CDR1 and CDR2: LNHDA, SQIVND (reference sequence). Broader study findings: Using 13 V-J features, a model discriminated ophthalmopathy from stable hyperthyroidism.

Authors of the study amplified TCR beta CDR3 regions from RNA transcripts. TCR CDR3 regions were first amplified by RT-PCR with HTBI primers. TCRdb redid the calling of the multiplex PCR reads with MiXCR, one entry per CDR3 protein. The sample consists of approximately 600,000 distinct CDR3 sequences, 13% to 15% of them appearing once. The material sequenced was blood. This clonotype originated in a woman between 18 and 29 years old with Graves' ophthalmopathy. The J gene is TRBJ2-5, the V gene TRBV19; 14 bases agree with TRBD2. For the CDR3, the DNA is TGTGCCAGTAGCGGACTAGCGGGAGGTTCCCAAGAGACCCAGTACTTC. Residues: CASSGLAGGSQETQYF.